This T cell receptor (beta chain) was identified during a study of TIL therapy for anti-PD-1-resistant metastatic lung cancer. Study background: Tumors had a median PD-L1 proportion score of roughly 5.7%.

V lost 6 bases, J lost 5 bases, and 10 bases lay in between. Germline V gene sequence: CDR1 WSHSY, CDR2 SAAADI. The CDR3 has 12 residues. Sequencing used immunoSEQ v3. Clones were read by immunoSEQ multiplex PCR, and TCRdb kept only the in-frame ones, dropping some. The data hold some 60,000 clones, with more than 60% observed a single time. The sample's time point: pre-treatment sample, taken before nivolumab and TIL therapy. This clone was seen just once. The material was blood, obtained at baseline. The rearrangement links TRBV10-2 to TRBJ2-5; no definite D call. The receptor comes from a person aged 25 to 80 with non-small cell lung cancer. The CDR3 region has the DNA TGCGCCAGCAGAAAGGGTTTGGAGACCCAGTACTTC. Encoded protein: CASRKGLETQYF.